This T cell receptor beta chain was found in a study of T-cell memory formation after mild COVID-19. Broader study findings: Clonal second-wave expansions that peaked on day 37 had unconfirmed SARS-CoV-2 specificity.

TCRdb analysed the 5' RACE reads with MiXCR anew, one entry per CDR3 protein. The data show about 350,000 distinct CDR3 sequences, 25% to 30% seen once. This clonotype was counted a few times. Its antigen is not known. The V and J ends lost 2 bases and 8 bases respectively, with 23 bases between them. The CDR3 runs to 17 residues. The germline V gene has CDR1 SGHTA and CDR2 FQGNSA. The chain joins TRBV7-2 to TRBJ2-3; D tentatively fits TRBD1 or TRBD2 (5 bases each). The sequence came from an adult woman who had mild COVID-19 (a few samples of this study predate the infection). Cell type and time point are not known. The sample taken for sequencing was PBMCs or a T cell subset sorted from them (not recorded which). For the CDR3, the DNA is TGTGCCAGCAGCTTATTTGGTCGATTAGGGGACCGACCTACGCAGTATTTT. This gives the protein CASSLFGRLGDRPTQYF.